This is a list of T cell receptor beta chains from one sample in a study of T cells in Graves' hyperthyroidism and ophthalmopathy. Each CDR3 protein is one row after TCRdb ran MiXCR on the multiplex PCR reads. The sample holds about 400,000 distinct CDR3 sequences, 15% to 18% seen once. The specimen sequenced was blood. Source of these receptors: a woman younger than 35 with Graves' hyperthyroidism. Both conserved end residues are part of each CDR3. D genes are given only for firm matches. The size field is filled for only some rows; it gives once, few, many or a size class.

j_call d_call clone_size v_call cdr3_aa cdr3_nt
TRBJ1-2 NA few TRBV5-6 CASSLGLPGSFYTF TGTGCCAGCAGCTTGGGCCTGCCAGGGTCATTCTACACCTTC
TRBJ1-1 NA many TRBV12-3/TRBV12-4 CASSPGLMTENTEAFF TGTGCCAGCAGCCCGGGACTCATGACTGAGAACACTGAAGCTTTCTTT
TRBJ2-7 NA many TRBV6-5 CASSYNRATPYEQYF TGTGCCAGCAGTTACAATCGCGCGACCCCCTACGAGCAGTACTTC
TRBJ1-2 NA many TRBV5-6 CASSATGSGYGYTF TGTGCCAGCAGCGCAACAGGGTCGGGCTATGGCTACACCTTC
TRBJ2-7 TRBD2 NA TRBV7-9 CASSFVRDSGGTYEQYF TGTGCCAGCAGCTTTGTTCGGGATAGCGGGGGGACCTACGAGCAGTACTTC
TRBJ2-5 NA many TRBV10-1 CASSESISGTQYF TGCGCCAGCAGTGAGTCGATCTCGGGAACTCAGTACTTC
TRBJ2-5 NA many TRBV7-3 CASTTWGITPETQYF TGTGCCAGCACCACCTGGGGGATTACCCCAGAGACCCAGTACTTC
TRBJ1-2 TRBD1 NA TRBV4-1 CASSQGPGQRYGYTF TGCGCCAGCAGCCAAGGACCGGGACAGCGATATGGCTACACCTTC
TRBJ2-3 NA many TRBV2 CASSDGRDAHWDTQYF TGTGCCAGCAGTGATGGGCGGGACGCCCACTGGGATACGCAGTATTTT
TRBJ2-7 NA many TRBV11-2 CASRGRVTRSSEQYF TGTGCCAGCAGGGGACGCGTGACTAGAAGTTCCGAGCAGTACTTC
TRBJ2-3 NA many TRBV6-1 CASKGTTDTQYF TGTGCCAGCAAAGGTACCACAGATACGCAGTATTTT
TRBJ1-1 NA NA TRBV6-2/TRBV6-3 CASTREDRMNTEAFF TGTGCCAGCACGCGGGAGGACAGAATGAACACTGAAGCTTTCTTT
TRBJ2-1 TRBD1 few TRBV4-1 CASSQRDSSSYNEQFF TGCGCCAGCAGCCAACGGGACAGCAGCTCCTACAATGAGCAGTTCTTC
TRBJ2-7 TRBD2 NA TRBV20-1 CSARMRLAGLEQYF TGCAGTGCTAGAATGAGGCTAGCGGGACTGGAGCAGTACTTC
TRBJ1-2 TRBD1 NA TRBV12-3/TRBV12-4 CASSLAGQMSSLGYTF TGTGCCAGCAGTTTAGCGGGACAGATGAGTTCCCTGGGCTACACCTTC
TRBJ1-6 NA once TRBV20-1 CSARRGDTANNSPLHF TGCAGTGCTAGGCGGGGGGACACCGCTAATAATTCACCCCTCCACTTT
TRBJ2-5 NA few TRBV7-2 CASSLGAGKQETQYF TGTGCCAGCAGCTTAGGTGCGGGGAAGCAAGAGACCCAGTACTTC
TRBJ2-1 NA many TRBV2 CASSEISTTYNEQFF TGTGCCAGCAGTGAGATTAGCACGACCTACAATGAGCAGTTCTTC
TRBJ2-1 TRBD2 many TRBV6-1 CASSPLGLVNEQFF TGTGCCAGCAGTCCCCTGGGACTAGTGAATGAGCAGTTCTTC
TRBJ1-3 TRBD1 few TRBV19 CASSIGTDSGNTIYF TGTGCCAGTAGTATTGGGACAGACTCTGGAAACACCATATATTTT
TRBJ2-7 TRBD2 many TRBV5-1 CASSLAGLAGGVQYF TGCGCCAGCAGCTTGGCGGGACTAGCGGGAGGAGTGCAGTACTTC
TRBJ2-7 TRBD2 NA TRBV7-2 CASSWRTSGRRSYEQYF TGTGCCAGCAGCTGGAGGACTAGCGGGAGAAGATCCTACGAGCAGTACTTC
TRBJ2-2 NA many TRBV19 CASSTTGGAQTGELFF TGTGCCAGTAGTACTACAGGGGGGGCGCAAACCGGGGAGCTGTTTTTT
TRBJ2-1 NA many TRBV20-1 CSAPRGGTDPTNEQFF TGCAGTGCTCCACGGGGCGGGACCGACCCCACAAATGAGCAGTTCTTC
TRBJ2-2 NA many TRBV3-1 CASSQGMEGHLNTGELFF TGTGCCAGCAGCCAAGGGATGGAGGGACACCTGAACACCGGGGAGCTGTTTTTT
TRBJ2-5 NA many TRBV20-1 CSARALRLGETQYF TGCAGTGCTAGAGCCCTACGTCTTGGAGAGACCCAGTACTTC
TRBJ2-5 NA NA TRBV11-2 CASSAGGKTQYF TGTGCCAGCAGCGCCGGCGGCAAGACCCAGTACTTC
TRBJ2-7 TRBD2 many TRBV20-1 CSAGTSGIKSYEQYF TGCAGTGCAGGGACTAGCGGGATAAAATCCTACGAGCAGTACTTC
TRBJ2-4 TRBD2 NA TRBV6-2/TRBV6-3 CASSYRNPGLAGERAKNIQYF TGTGCCAGCAGTTACCGAAACCCGGGACTAGCGGGAGAGAGGGCCAAAAACATTCAGTACTTC
TRBJ1-4 TRBD1 many TRBV11-2 CASSLGGTGRRGHEKLFF TGTGCCAGCAGCTTAGGGGGGACAGGCAGGCGCGGACATGAAAAACTGTTTTTT
TRBJ1-5 NA NA TRBV5-1 CASSLEGKNQPQHF TGCGCCAGCAGCTTGGAGGGGAAAAATCAGCCCCAGCATTTT
TRBJ2-2 NA few TRBV5-1 CASSFQLNTGELFF TGCGCCAGCAGTTTCCAGCTGAACACCGGGGAGCTGTTTTTT
TRBJ2-1 TRBD2 many TRBV6-1 CASFTPRTSEGEFF TGTGCCAGCTTTACCCCTAGGACTAGCGAGGGGGAGTTCTTC
TRBJ2-6 TRBD1 many TRBV19 CASSARIPGQGASGANVLTF TGTGCCAGTAGTGCCCGAATTCCGGGACAGGGGGCGTCTGGGGCCAACGTCCTGACTTTC
TRBJ2-5 TRBD2 many TRBV30 CAWRTLAGGSETQYF TGTGCCTGGAGGACTTTAGCGGGAGGGTCAGAGACCCAGTACTTC
TRBJ2-7 TRBD2 many TRBV3-1 CASSYRLAGNSYEQYF TGTGCCAGCAGCTACCGACTAGCGGGCAACTCCTACGAGCAGTACTTC
TRBJ2-3 NA many TRBV20-1 CSGIGASDTQYF TGCAGTGGTATAGGGGCATCAGATACGCAGTATTTT
TRBJ2-3 TRBD2 many TRBV30 CAWSVFSGRVRGTDTQYF TGTGCCTGGAGTGTATTTAGCGGGAGAGTGCGGGGCACAGATACGCAGTATTTT
TRBJ1-1 NA few TRBV10-3 CAISVGAEAFF TGTGCCATCAGTGTAGGGGCCGAAGCTTTCTTT
TRBJ2-1 TRBD1 many TRBV25-1 CASSSDRGMDNEQFF TGTGCCAGCAGTTCAGACAGGGGCATGGACAATGAGCAGTTCTTC
TRBJ2-5 NA many TRBV12-3/TRBV12-4 CASSLLGFGVGETQYF TGTGCCAGCAGTTTATTAGGCTTTGGGGTGGGAGAGACCCAGTACTTC
TRBJ1-2 NA many TRBV27 CASSFRGGHGYTF TGTGCCAGCAGTTTCCGGGGAGGCCATGGCTACACCTTC
TRBJ1-6 TRBD1 many TRBV6-1 CASRPGTGYSPLHF TGTGCCAGCAGGCCCGGGACAGGGTATTCACCCCTCCACTTT
TRBJ1-1 TRBD1 many TRBV7-9 CASSQGRDRKEAFF TGTGCCAGCAGCCAAGGCAGGGACAGAAAAGAAGCTTTCTTT
TRBJ1-2 NA NA TRBV19 CASSPQRARGLDGYTF TGTGCCAGTAGTCCTCAGCGGGCCAGGGGACTTGATGGCTACACCTTC
TRBJ2-7 NA many TRBV19 CASSIAHGSSYEQYF TGTGCCAGTAGTATAGCTCACGGGAGCTCCTACGAGCAGTACTTC
TRBJ2-5 TRBD2 many TRBV2 CASSDGTSGGFQETQYF TGTGCCAGCAGTGATGGGACTAGCGGGGGGTTTCAAGAGACCCAGTACTTC
TRBJ2-3 TRBD1 few TRBV20-1 CSARGTGSVDTQYF TGCAGTGCTAGAGGGACAGGGTCGGTGGATACGCAGTATTTT
TRBJ1-2 NA few TRBV24-1 CATSDSGQPYGYTF TGTGCCACCAGTGATTCTGGACAGCCCTATGGCTACACCTTC
TRBJ2-7 TRBD2 many TRBV20-1 CSARGLAGVETYEQYF TGCAGTGCCAGAGGGCTAGCGGGAGTAGAAACCTACGAGCAGTACTTC
TRBJ2-5 NA many TRBV11-2 CASSLDWQETQYF TGTGCCAGCAGCTTAGACTGGCAAGAGACCCAGTACTTC
TRBJ2-7 TRBD1 few TRBV20-1 CSAREAGTGGYEQYF TGCAGTGCTAGAGAGGCGGGGACAGGGGGCTACGAGCAGTACTTC
TRBJ2-5 NA many TRBV3-1 CASSQDAGPETQYF TGTGCCAGCAGCCAAGACGCAGGACCAGAGACCCAGTACTTC
TRBJ2-7 TRBD2 NA TRBV28 CASRLGSSGGAVHEQYF TGTGCCAGCAGGCTAGGGAGTAGCGGGGGGGCCGTCCACGAGCAGTACTTC
TRBJ2-3 NA many TRBV6-1 CASNGPTSTDTQYF TGTGCCAGCAACGGACCCACTAGCACAGATACGCAGTATTTT
TRBJ2-7 NA few TRBV12-3/TRBV12-4 CASSFLYSSYEQYF TGTGCCAGCAGTTTCCTTTATAGCTCCTACGAGCAGTACTTC
TRBJ2-5 TRBD1 NA TRBV29-1 CSVEGQALETQYF TGCAGCGTGGAGGGACAGGCTTTAGAGACCCAGTACTTC
TRBJ1-1 NA many TRBV6-1 CASSEAMENTEAFF TGTGCCAGCAGTGAAGCGATGGAGAACACTGAAGCTTTCTTT
TRBJ1-5 NA few TRBV6-5 CASSYSGSANQPQHF TGTGCCAGCAGTTACTCCGGGTCAGCAAATCAGCCCCAGCATTTT
TRBJ2-1 NA NA TRBV5-8 CASSRSGSYNEQFF TGTGCCAGCAGCAGAAGCGGGTCCTACAATGAGCAGTTCTTC